This passage covers 31 T cell receptor beta chains from one sample sequenced in a study of cytomegalovirus exposure and HLA in healthy donors. Researchers ran the PCR with 60 Vbeta and 13 Jbeta primers. Only in-frame clones appear in the TCRdb table, and some are missing; sequencing was by immunoSEQ multiplex PCR. This table has around 92,000 clones, around 81% appearing once. Sequenced sample: PBMCs. These receptors originate from a female donor in good health and CMV-seropositive.

V and J are TRBV6-5 and TRBJ2-5; TRBD2 agrees at 10 bases. V lost 6 bases and J lost 2; bases outside the gene matches: 3. The germline V gene encodes CDR1 MNHEY and CDR2 SVGAGI. The CDR3 runs 14 residues. The CDR3 DNA reads as TGTGCCAGCAGAACACTAGCGGGGCAAGAGACCCAGTACTTC. Its translation: CASRTLAGQETQYF.

The rearrangement uses TRBV19 and TRBJ1-2; D not resolved. Germline lookup yields CDR1 LNHDA and CDR2 SQIVND (reference sequence). V dropped 3 bases and J dropped 0 bases, with 11 bases sitting between them. This CDR3 is 15 amino acids long. The CDR3 nucleotides read TGTGCCAGTAGTATGTGGAGAGTACCTAACTATGGCTACACCTTC. It is translated as CASSMWRVPNYGYTF.

This clone was observed a few times. The chain employs TRBV7-9 and TRBJ1-4; no firm D call. Germline loops: CDR1 SEHNR, CDR2 FQNEAQ (reference sequence). The length of the CDR3 is 14 residues. V dropped 3 bases and J dropped 4 bases, with 9 bases sitting between them. This CDR3 is CASSFAGFNEKLFF. The CDR3 DNA follows: TGTGCCAGCAGCTTCGCCGGGTTTAATGAAAAACTGTTTTTT. Based on the CDR3 plus reference TRBV7-9 and TRBJ1-4, the full variable domain is DTGVSQNPRHKITKRGQNVTFRCDPISEHNRLYWYRQTLGQGPEFLTYFQNEAQLEKSRLLSDRFSAERPKGSFSTLEIQRTEQGDSAMYLCASSFAGFNEKLFFGSGTQLSVL.

V gene TRBV6-5 combines with J gene TRBJ2-3; TRBD1 matches at 8 bases. Trimming at V came to 6 bases and at J to 4 bases, leaving 6 bases not matched to a gene. Germline lookup yields CDR1 MNHEY and CDR2 SVGAGI. This CDR3 spans 14 amino acids. CDR3 nucleotide sequence: TGTGCCAGCAGGCCCCCGACAGGGGCAGATACGCAGTATTTT. It is translated as CASRPPTGADTQYF.

The chain is built from TRBV27 and TRBJ1-1; the match to TRBD1 covers 7 bases. The germline V gene encodes CDR1 MNHEY and CDR2 SMNVEV (reference sequence). The J segment lost 2 bases and the V segment lost 4 bases, leaving 10 bases of the junction unmatched. This CDR3 region has 16 residues. The CDR3 nucleotides are TGTGCCAGCAGTTATACTACGACAGGGCGAAACACTGAAGCTTTCTTT. Translated: CASSYTTTGRNTEAFF.

The chain couples TRBV30 to TRBJ2-2; 8 bases are shared with TRBD2. Germline trimming cut 2 bases from V and 7 bases from J; bases unmatched to any gene: 9. Germline CDR1 reads GTSNPN; CDR2 reads SVGIG (reference sequence). CDR3 size: 15 residues. CDR3 coding DNA: TGTGCCTGGAGTTCCCGGGAGGGCCCTTTCGGGGAGCTGTTTTTT. It specifies CAWSSREGPFGELFF.

The chain combines TRBV20-1 with TRBJ1-2, with 8 bases fitting TRBD1. CDR1 and CDR2 (germline): DFQATT, SNEGSKA (reference sequence). The V and J ends lost 5 bases and 8 bases, in that order; junction bases with no gene match: 4. This CDR3 is 11 amino acids long. DNA for the CDR3: TGCAGTGCTGTCAGGGGGCGCGGCTACACCTTC. Translation gives CSAVRGRGYTF.

The V call is TRBV5-1, the J call TRBJ2-1, with a weak D call TRBD1 (6 bases). V lost 5 bases and J lost 9, with 9 bases in between. Germline CDR1 SGHRS, CDR2 YFSETQ. The CDR3 runs 11 residues. This CDR3 reads CASRAGVEQFF. Here the CDR3 DNA reads TGCGCCAGCAGAGCAGGGGTTGAGCAGTTCTTC.

This clone occurred a few times. The chain employs TRBV20-1 and TRBJ2-3; D ambiguous. The V and J ends lost 7 bases and 4 bases respectively, with 9 bases between them. CDR3 length: 11 residues. Germline V gives CDR1 DFQATT, CDR2 SNEGSKA (reference sequence). The CDR3 reads CSVPQADTQYF. In DNA form, the CDR3 reads TGCAGTGTACCCCAGGCAGATACGCAGTATTTT.

The V gene is TRBV19, the J gene TRBJ1-1, with TRBD1 matching 7 bases. The CDR3 is made up of 12 amino acids. Germline CDR1 LNHDA, CDR2 SQIVND (reference sequence). Unmatched junction bases numbered 3, after V lost 3 bases and J lost 8 bases. The CDR3 here is CASSMGDREAFF. CDR3 in DNA: TGTGCCAGTAGTATGGGGGACAGAGAAGCTTTCTTT.

This chain links TRBV5-4 with TRBJ2-3; 8 nucleotides line up with TRBD1. Per germline, CDR1 SGHNT and CDR2 YYREEE (reference sequence). V trimming: 0 bases; J trimming: 3 bases; junction bases outside the gene matches: 0. This CDR3 has 14 amino acids. As DNA, the CDR3 is TGTGCCAGCAGCTTGGACAGGGGGACAGATACGCAGTATTTT. Encoded protein: CASSLDRGTDTQYF.

This chain connects TRBV6-6 to TRBJ1-1; 8 nucleotides align to TRBD1. Trimming at V came to 5 bases and at J to 1 base, leaving 6 bases not matched to a gene. CDR3 size: 15 residues. Germline CDR1 and CDR2: MNHNY and SVGAGI (reference sequence). This chain's CDR3 is CASSPWTGRNTEAFF. The CDR3 region has the DNA TGTGCCAGCAGTCCCTGGACAGGGAGGAACACTGAAGCTTTCTTT.

The chain recombines TRBV6-1 with TRBJ1-3, with TRBD1 matching 7 bases. With V trimmed by 3 bases and J by 2 bases, 7 bases remained unmatched. CDR3 size: 16 residues. Germline V gene lookup returns CDR1 MNHNS and CDR2 SASEGT. The CDR3 protein is CASSEGQPGTGNTIYF. The CDR3 DNA is TGTGCCAGCAGTGAGGGACAGCCCGGTACTGGAAACACCATATATTTT.

V and J are TRBV5-4 and TRBJ1-1, with 8 nucleotides matching TRBD1. The V and J ends lost 4 bases and 7 bases, in that order; junction bases with no gene match: 12. This CDR3 comprises 15 residues. Germline CDR1 is SGHNT and CDR2 is YYREEE (reference sequence). The CDR3 region is CASSPSGTGICEAFF. DNA for the CDR3: TGTGCCAGCAGCCCCTCCGGGACAGGAATTTGTGAAGCTTTCTTT.

CDR3 nucleotide sequence: TGTGCCAGCAGCTTAGACAGCGGGCTGGGGGAGCAGTACTTC. As protein: CASSLDSGLGEQYF. The chain joins TRBV7-6 to TRBJ2-5, with D maybe TRBD2 (6 bases). The germline V gene encodes CDR1 SGHVS and CDR2 FNYEAQ. This CDR3 has 14 residues. V dropped 1 base and J dropped 11 bases, with 17 bases sitting between them.

The chain combines TRBV28 with TRBJ1-2, with D uncertain. CDR3 length: 15 residues. The germline CDR1 and CDR2 sequences are MDHEN and SYDVKM. Trimming cost V 3 bases and J 9 bases, with 20 bases left between them. Here the CDR3 reads CASSLLLGESSSYTF. Written as DNA, the CDR3 is TGTGCCAGCAGTTTGCTCCTGGGTGAGAGTAGCAGCTACACCTTC.

The genes are TRBV29-1 and TRBJ1-2; D is unclear. The CDR3 is made up of 12 amino acids. Germline V gene data show CDR1 as SQVTM and CDR2 as ANQGSEA. Trimming stripped 0 bases from V and 12 bases from J, with 14 bases between. The CDR3 bases are TGCAGCGTTGAAGACAGGTTGCTTCAACACACCTTC. Protein: CSVEDRLLQHTF.

The V call is TRBV7-2, the J call TRBJ2-3; 10 bases are shared with TRBD2. The CDR3 contains 15 residues. Germline V gene data show CDR1 as SGHTA and CDR2 as FQGNSA. V trimming: 2 bases; J trimming: 4 bases; junction bases outside the gene matches: 3. CDR3 nucleotides: TGTGCCAGCAGCTTAAGCGGGGGGGCCCCAGATACGCAGTATTTT. Residues: CASSLSGGAPDTQYF. The whole variable domain, remainder taken from reference TRBV7-2 and TRBJ2-3, is GAGVSQSPSNKVTEKGKDVELRCDPISGHTALYWYRQSLGQGLEFLIYFQGNSAPDKSGLPSDRFSAERTGGSVSTLTIQRTQQEDSAVYLCASSLSGGAPDTQYFGPGTRLTVL.

The chain couples TRBV6-5 to TRBJ1-2, with TRBD1 matching 7 bases. The CDR3 consists of 15 residues. V lost 6 bases to trimming and J lost 3 bases; unmatched junction nucleotides: 10. From germline, CDR1 is MNHEY and CDR2 SVGAGI. The CDR3 spells CASRPSGQRDYGYTF. CDR3 nucleotide sequence: TGTGCCAGCAGACCGTCGGGACAGCGGGACTATGGCTACACCTTC.

V is TRBV15 and J is TRBJ2-3; 10 bases fit TRBD1. Trimming cost V 0 bases and J 2 bases; bases outside gene matches: 17. This CDR3 contains 21 residues. Germline V lookup: CDR1 LNHNV, CDR2 YYDKDF (reference sequence). For the CDR3, the DNA is TGTGCCACCAGCAGAGACCGGGGAGGGACAGGGGACCCCCCATACACAGATACGCAGTATTTT. It encodes CATSRDRGGTGDPPYTDTQYF.

The chain recombines TRBV7-2 with TRBJ2-1; D is possibly TRBD1 (6 bases). The V end lost 3 bases, the J end lost 6 bases, and 24 bases lay between the germline ends. The CDR3 has 18 amino acids. Germline loops: CDR1 SGHTA, CDR2 FQGNSA. CDR3 region: CASSFIAGRPGDGNEQFF. The DNA of the CDR3 is TGTGCCAGCAGCTTTATTGCGGGCAGGCCAGGGGACGGCAATGAGCAGTTCTTC.

This chain uses TRBV6-5 with TRBJ2-7; 11 bases map to TRBD2. The CDR3 has 15 amino acids. The J segment lost 2 bases and the V segment lost 6 bases, leaving 6 bases of the junction unmatched. The germline gives CDR1 MNHEY, CDR2 SVGAGI. The CDR3, as DNA: TGTGCCAGCAGCAAGCTAGCGGGGGGAACCTACGAGCAGTACTTC. Its translation: CASSKLAGGTYEQYF.

The V gene is TRBV6-6, the J gene TRBJ1-1; D not certain. Germline V gene sequence: CDR1 MNHNY, CDR2 SVGAGI (reference sequence). The length of the CDR3 is 13 residues. V lost 6 bases and J lost 1, with 9 bases in between. CDR3 bases: TGTGCCAGCAGAAAAGACACGAACACTGAAGCTTTCTTT. Amino acid sequence: CASRKDTNTEAFF.

V is TRBV5-1 and J is TRBJ1-1; 10 nucleotides align to TRBD1. Germline CDR1 SGHRS, CDR2 YFSETQ. This CDR3 has 14 residues. J was trimmed by 9 bases and V by 2 bases; bases with no gene match: 7. The CDR3 nucleotides read TGCGCCAGCAGCTTCGAGACAGGGGGCAGCCAAGCTTTCTTT. Protein product: CASSFETGGSQAFF.

The chain links TRBV15 to TRBJ1-1; no definite D call. Germline values: CDR1 LNHNV, CDR2 YYDKDF (reference sequence). V dropped 1 base and J dropped 7 bases, with 16 bases sitting between them. The CDR3 is 15 residues long. CDR3 in amino acids: CATSRVGGARVEAFF. The CDR3 bases are TGTGCCACCAGCAGAGTGGGAGGAGCAAGGGTTGAAGCTTTCTTT.

V is TRBV9 and J is TRBJ1-1; TRBD1 is a possible D gene (6 bases). The V gene's germline CDR1 is SGDLS and CDR2 YYNGEE. The length of the CDR3 is 15 residues. V was cut by 3 bases and J by 6 bases, with 18 bases left in between. CDR3 in amino acids: CASSAGGDIYAEAFF. CDR3 in DNA: TGTGCCAGCAGCGCGGGGGGGGACATCTACGCTGAAGCTTTCTTT.

This clone showed up just once. The rearrangement joins TRBV6-1 to TRBJ2-7, with a possible D match to TRBD2 (6 bases). The CDR3 is made up of 14 amino acids. Deletions cut 6 bases from V and 5 bases from J, with 17 bases between. CDR1 and CDR2 (germline): MNHNS, SASEGT. The CDR3 sequence is CASSSQGTLDEQYF. For the CDR3, the DNA is TGTGCCAGCAGCAGCCAAGGGACTCTTGACGAGCAGTACTTC.

V and J are TRBV2 and TRBJ2-2, with D uncertain. Germline CDR1 SNHLY, CDR2 FYNNEI. V dropped 7 bases and J dropped 5 bases, with 5 bases sitting between them. This CDR3 is 11 amino acids long. The CDR3 DNA sequence: TGTGCCAGCACTAAAACCGGGGAGCTGTTTTTT. It is translated as CASTKTGELFF.

This clone was counted between two and nine times. The gene calls are TRBV13 and TRBJ2-7, with TRBD1 identical over 10 bases. The CDR3 runs 15 residues. J gave up 2 bases and V 4 bases, and 5 bases lay outside the gene matches. CDR1 and CDR2 from the germline V gene are PRHDT and FYEKMQ (reference sequence). CDR3 nucleotide sequence: TGTGCCAGCAGCTACAGGACAGGGGGAACCTACGAGCAGTACTTC. This encodes CASSYRTGGTYEQYF.

V gene TRBV29-1 combines with J gene TRBJ2-1, with TRBD2 as a possible D gene (6 bases). Trimming cost V 0 bases and J 0 bases, with 18 bases left between them. The germline CDR1 and CDR2 sequences are SQVTM and ANQGSEA. The CDR3 is 18 amino acids. The CDR3 coding sequence is TGCAGCGTTGAAGACCCGGGACTGTACACGAGCTCCTACAATGAGCAGTTCTTC. As protein: CSVEDPGLYTSSYNEQFF.

The J gene is TRBJ2-2, the V gene TRBV7-3; TRBD2 agrees at 9 bases. Germline CDR1 is SGHTA and CDR2 is FQGTGA. CDR3 length equals 18 residues. V shed 0 bases, J shed 7 bases, and the junction held 12 bases outside the gene matches. The CDR3 is CASSLTLGLAGRNGELFF. The CDR3 nucleotides are TGTGCCAGCAGCTTAACATTAGGCCTAGCGGGACGTAACGGGGAGCTGTTTTTT.